These 17 T cell receptor beta chains were all obtained from the same sample, sequenced in a study of OX40 agonist ivuxolimab in advanced cancers. Assay used: immunoSEQ multiplex PCR; TCRdb lists only in-frame clones, some missing. Of fewer than 50,000 clones listed, roughly 82% are singletons. Sequencing was performed on CD4+ or CD8+ T cells sorted from blood, taken in a trial of the OX40 agonist ivuxolimab. These receptors were taken from an adult with an advanced solid tumor such as melanoma, head and neck, liver or kidney cancer.

The J gene is TRBJ2-7, the V gene TRBV13; D uncertain. The ends were cut back, 0 bases at V and 1 base at J, with 1 base in the middle. Germline V gene sequence: CDR1 PRHDT, CDR2 FYEKMQ (reference sequence). The CDR3 sequence is 12 residues long. This chain's CDR3 is CASSLGSYEQYF. The CDR3 region has the DNA TGTGCCAGCAGCTTAGGATCCTACGAGCAGTACTTC.

The gene calls are TRBV30 and TRBJ1-2, with TRBD1 as a possible D gene (5 bases). The germline V gene encodes CDR1 GTSNPN and CDR2 SVGIG (reference sequence). V lost 2 bases and J lost 8, with 12 bases in between. The CDR3 is 12 amino acids. This chain's CDR3 is CAWSLRARGYTF. The CDR3 bases are TGTGCCTGGAGTCTCAGGGCCCGGGGCTACACCTTC.

The chain links TRBV2 to TRBJ2-5; 11 positions agree with TRBD1. Unmatched junction bases numbered 9, after V lost 7 bases and J lost 5 bases. CDR3 length: 15 residues. Germline CDR1 reads SNHLY; CDR2 reads FYNNEI. The CDR3 reads CASIDPGTGGETQYF. In DNA, the CDR3 is TGTGCCAGCATTGACCCCGGGACAGGGGGGGAGACCCAGTACTTC.

In its sample, this clone was seen once. V is TRBV2 and J is TRBJ2-5; 10 nucleotides match TRBD2. Germline V lookup: CDR1 SNHLY, CDR2 FYNNEI. Trimming cost V 9 bases and J 5 bases; bases outside gene matches: 6. The CDR3 runs 13 residues. CDR3 amino acids: CASALAGEETQYF. CDR3 sequence (DNA): TGTGCCAGTGCTCTAGCGGGAGAGGAGACCCAGTACTTC.

The chain employs TRBV18 and TRBJ2-7; D may be TRBD2 (6 bases). The length of the CDR3 is 14 residues. Trimming shortened V by 2 bases and J by 5 bases, and 13 bases separated the two germline ends. Germline assignment: CDR1 KGHSH and CDR2 LQKENI. CDR3 sequence: CASSPNGRTHEQYF. The CDR3 coding sequence is TGTGCCAGCTCACCAAACGGGAGAACCCACGAGCAGTACTTC.

The rearrangement joins TRBV9 to TRBJ2-5, with D unclear. The V gene's germline CDR1 is SGDLS and CDR2 YYNGEE. The CDR3 totals 14 residues. V was pared by 0 bases and J by 4 bases, with 10 bases between. This CDR3 reads CASSVGNSGETQYF. The CDR3 bases are TGTGCCAGCAGCGTAGGTAATTCGGGAGAGACCCAGTACTTC. Filled out from reference TRBV9 and TRBJ2-5, the complete variable domain reads DSGVTQTPKHLITATGQRVTLRCSPRSGDLSVYWYQQSLDQGLQFLIQYYNGEERAKGNILERFSAQQFPDLHSELNLSSLELGDSALYFCASSVGNSGETQYFGPGTRLLVL.

The CDR3 is CASVLPGTSIVTGELFF. Written as DNA, the CDR3 is TGTGCCAGCGTCCTTCCCGGGACTAGCATTGTCACCGGGGAGCTGTTTTTT. The chain is built from TRBV7-9 and TRBJ2-2; TRBD2 matches 9 bases. After removal of 8 bases from V and 4 bases from J, the junction contained 14 bases not matched to a gene. The CDR3 is 17 amino acids. Germline V gene lookup returns CDR1 SEHNR and CDR2 FQNEAQ (reference sequence).

J is TRBJ1-6 and V is TRBV7-2, with 10 bases that match TRBD1. The V segment lost 2 bases and the J segment 7 bases; nucleotides outside the gene matches: 2. The CDR3 covers 15 residues. CDR1 is SGHTA, CDR2 FQGNSA, per germline. CDR3 coding DNA: TGTGCCAGCAGCTTATTGGGACAGGGGAATTCACCCCTCCACTTT. It encodes CASSLLGQGNSPLHF.

The chain is built from TRBV9 and TRBJ1-6; TRBD1 matches 8 bases. Germline-derived CDR1 and CDR2 are SGDLS and YYNGEE. The trim removed 0 bases at V and 8 bases at J, leaving 7 bases unmatched. The CDR3 is 16 amino acids. The CDR3 DNA follows: TGTGCCAGCAGCGTAGACGGGACAGGAACCTATTCACCCCTCCACTTT. Residues: CASSVDGTGTYSPLHF.

This clone was counted a few times. The gene calls are TRBV7-8 and TRBJ1-1; no firm D call. Germline V CDR1 and CDR2: SGHVS, FQNEAQ. Trimming removed 5 bases from V and 1 base from J, with 11 bases in between. The CDR3 totals 14 residues. The CDR3 sequence: CASSQRRENTEAFF. The CDR3, as DNA: TGTGCCAGCAGCCAAAGGAGGGAGAACACTGAAGCTTTCTTT.

This clone has only a few counts. This sequence joins TRBV7-2 and TRBJ2-7, with 10 bases lining up with TRBD2. J gave up 3 bases and V 4 bases, and 3 bases lay outside the gene matches. From germline, CDR1 is SGHTA and CDR2 FQGNSA. The CDR3 sequence is 14 residues long. In nucleotides, the CDR3 is TGTGCCAGCAGCTCGGGACTAGCGCGCTACGAGCAGTACTTC. It yields the protein CASSSGLARYEQYF.

The chain has TRBV6-5 and TRBJ2-1, with D possibly being TRBD2 (6 bases). The CDR3 extends over 13 amino acids. The germline CDR1 and CDR2 sequences are MNHEY and SVGAGI. Trimming removed 6 bases at V and 9 bases at J, with 15 bases between. The CDR3 loop reads CASSLGTLGEQFF. CDR3 DNA: TGTGCCAGCAGCCTCGGGACTCTTGGTGAGCAGTTCTTC.

This chain uses TRBV6-4 with TRBJ2-3, with D possibly matching TRBD2 (5 bases). The CDR3 covers 13 residues. Germline loops: CDR1 MRHNA, CDR2 SNTAGT. Between the trimmed V and J ends, which lost 3 bases and 8 bases, there was a span of 12 bases. The DNA of the CDR3 is TGTGCCAGCAGTGAAGGCCTTGGGAGTACGCAGTATTTT. Amino acids: CASSEGLGSTQYF.

The chain's CDR3 is CASSQAHRGRIRYTF. The CDR3 DNA follows: TGCGCCAGCAGCCAAGCGCACAGGGGAAGAATCCGCTACACCTTC. The J gene is TRBJ1-2, the V gene TRBV4-1; 7 nucleotides match TRBD1. This CDR3 is built from 15 residues. Trimming took 1 base from V and 9 from J; bases not matched to a gene: 11. The germline V gene encodes CDR1 MGHRA and CDR2 YSYEKL.

This chain uses TRBV5-6 with TRBJ1-2, with 11 bases identical to TRBD1. Germline CDR1 is SGHDT and CDR2 is YYEEEE. The CDR3 contains 14 residues. The junction had 4 bases not matched to a gene; V was cut back by 5 bases and J by 4 bases. The CDR3 coding sequence is TGTGCCAGCAGAAGGACAGGGGGCCTCTATGGCTACACCTTC. It encodes CASRRTGGLYGYTF.

The chain uses TRBV7-6 and TRBJ2-7; 7 nucleotides match TRBD2. CDR3 length: 15 residues. The germline gives CDR1 SGHVS, CDR2 FNYEAQ. V dropped 5 bases and J dropped 0; count of bases not matched to a gene: 7. CDR3 protein: CASSRSGTLSYEQYF. The CDR3 DNA sequence: TGTGCCAGCAGCCGGAGCGGGACTCTCTCCTACGAGCAGTACTTC.

The chain links TRBV18 to TRBJ2-1; 9 bases fit TRBD2. J gave up 4 bases and V 1 base, and 11 bases lay outside the gene matches. CDR1 is KGHSH, CDR2 LQKENI, per germline. The CDR3 length is 18 residues. The CDR3 is CASSPLSGSSGIYNEQFF. The CDR3 DNA reads as TGTGCCAGCTCACCACTTTCTGGGTCTAGCGGGATTTACAATGAGCAGTTCTTC.